These 21 T cell receptor beta chains were all obtained from the same sample, sequenced in a study of vaccination and CD4 T cells after COVID-19. The Oncomine TCR Beta short-read assay was what sequenced the DNA obtained from cultured CD4+ T cells. Via MiXCR, TCRdb re-called the PCR reads, giving one row per CDR3 protein. Found here are fewer than 20,000 distinct CDR3 sequences, 53% of them singletons; the top ten hold roughly 7%. Their target antigens are unknown. The treatment: roughly 11-day PBMC culture with coronavirus spike peptide pools or control peptides (ViraFEST assay). Specimen: CD4+ T cells from blood, cultured in vitro, collected before SARS-CoV-2 vaccination. The source is a human donor who had recovered from COVID-19.

V and J are TRBV21-1 and TRBJ2-5; no DNA check was done on the table's D call, TRBD2. TRBV21-1 is a pseudogene locus. The CDR3 consists of 17 residues. CDR3 sequence (DNA): TGTGCCAGCAGCAAAGATCGCCCTAGCGGACCCCAAGAGACCCAGTACTTC. This encodes CASSKDRPSGPQETQYF.

The rearrangement uses TRBV29-1 and TRBJ2-5; 7 bases map to TRBD2. This CDR3 is 13 amino acids long. The V and J ends lost 4 bases and 5 bases, in that order; junction bases with no gene match: 7. Germline V lookup: CDR1 SQVTM, CDR2 ANQGSEA. DNA for the CDR3: TGCAGCGTTGGGACTAGTCTCGATGAGACCCAGTACTTC. It specifies CSVGTSLDETQYF. Filled out from reference TRBV29-1 and TRBJ2-5, the complete variable domain reads SAVISQKPSRDICQRGTSLTIQCQVDSQVTMMFWYRQQPGQSLTLIATANQGSEATYESGFVIDKFPISRPNLTFSTLTVSNMSPEDSSIYLCSVGTSLDETQYFGPGTRLLVL.

This chain links TRBV6-1 with TRBJ1-2; D is perhaps TRBD1 (5 bases). Germline CDR1 and CDR2: MNHNS and SASEGT. This CDR3 is built from 15 residues. Between the trimmed V and J ends, which lost 2 bases and 3 bases, there was a span of 13 bases. CDR3 region: CASSESRDGYYGYTF. The CDR3 DNA reads as TGTGCCAGCAGTGAAAGCCGGGACGGCTACTATGGCTACACCTTC.

This clonotype was observed a single time. V gene TRBV20-1 combines with J gene TRBJ2-1; 7 bases are shared with TRBD2. Germline V CDR1 and CDR2: DFQATT, SNEGSKA (reference sequence). The CDR3 covers 16 residues. Unmatched junction bases numbered 11, after V lost 0 bases and J lost 6 bases. The CDR3 reads CSARDPGGSPGNEQFF. Here the CDR3 DNA reads TGCAGTGCTAGAGATCCCGGCGGGAGTCCAGGCAATGAGCAGTTCTTC.

The chain carries TRBV20-1 and TRBJ2-1, with 8 bases matching TRBD1. The CDR3 has 17 residues. V lost 0 bases to trimming and J lost 4 bases; unmatched junction nucleotides: 11. CDR1 is DFQATT, CDR2 SNEGSKA, per germline (reference sequence). CDR3 region: CSARDLTGGIRYNEQFF. The CDR3, as DNA: TGCAGTGCTAGAGATCTAACAGGGGGGATTAGATACAATGAGCAGTTCTTC.

This chain links TRBV20-1 with TRBJ2-1; 11 nucleotides agree with TRBD2. This CDR3 contains 15 residues. Unmatched junction bases numbered 8, after V lost 4 bases and J lost 6 bases. CDR1 and CDR2 (germline): DFQATT, SNEGSKA (reference sequence). The CDR3 DNA reads TGCAGTGCTACCACTAGCGGGAGTTTAGTCAATGAGCAGTTCTTC. Translation gives CSATTSGSLVNEQFF.

The rearrangement uses TRBV27 and TRBJ1-6; weak D call: TRBD1 (6 bases). This CDR3 has 15 amino acids. V shed 7 bases and J shed 2 bases, with 12 bases lying between them. Germline loops: CDR1 MNHEY, CDR2 SMNVEV (reference sequence). CDR3 protein: CASNSRGPYNSPLHF. The CDR3 DNA sequence: TGTGCCAGCAATTCGCGGGGGCCCTATAATTCACCCCTCCACTTT.

The chain carries TRBV27 and TRBJ2-7, with D maybe TRBD2 (6 bases). Trimming shortened V by 8 bases and J by 5 bases, and 10 bases separated the two germline ends. The CDR3 is 11 residues long. From germline, CDR1 is MNHEY and CDR2 SMNVEV (reference sequence). The CDR3 DNA sequence: TGTGCCAGCGGGAGGTCGAACGAGCAGTACTTC. This codes for CASGRSNEQYF.

The chain employs TRBV20-1 and TRBJ2-6; the D call may be TRBD1 or TRBD2 (5 bases each). The CDR3 consists of 16 residues. Germline-derived CDR1 and CDR2 are DFQATT and SNEGSKA (reference sequence). V was trimmed by 3 bases and J by 2 bases, leaving 14 bases between them. CDR3 residues: CSASRDRDAGANVLTF. CDR3 in DNA: TGCAGTGCTAGCCGTGACCGGGACGCTGGGGCCAACGTCCTGACTTTC.

The gene calls are TRBV25-1 and TRBJ2-3; 7 bases line up with TRBD2. V was pared by 8 bases and J by 5 bases, with 10 bases of the junction left unmatched. This CDR3 is built from 14 residues. CDR1 and CDR2 (germline): MGHDK, SYGVNS. In DNA form, the CDR3 reads TGTGCCAGCCGGAAGGGAGGGGTACTAGATACGCAGTATTTT. This codes for CASRKGGVLDTQYF.

The gene calls are TRBV20-1 and TRBJ2-3; D remains ambiguous. The CDR3 totals 12 residues. Per germline, CDR1 DFQATT and CDR2 SNEGSKA (reference sequence). Trimming pared 3 bases from V and 5 bases from J, leaving 9 bases between. The CDR3, as DNA: TGCAGTGCTAGTGGAAGGATAGATACGCAGTATTTT. This encodes CSASGRIDTQYF.

The V and J genes are TRBV10-3 and TRBJ1-6; tentatively, D is TRBD1 (5 bases). Deletions cut 0 bases from V and 7 bases from J, with 7 bases between. The CDR3 extends over 14 amino acids. Per germline, CDR1 ENHRY and CDR2 SYGVKD. This chain's CDR3 is CAISESQDNSPLHF. Written as DNA, the CDR3 is TGTGCCATCAGTGAGTCACAGGACAATTCACCCCTCCACTTT.

This clonotype counts as large. V and J are TRBV7-8 and TRBJ1-5; maybe TRBD1 (5 bases). CDR1 is SGHVS, CDR2 FQNEAQ, per germline. This CDR3 spans 15 amino acids. V lost 1 base and J 4 bases, leaving 11 bases between the germline ends. The CDR3 here is CASSLGGVRNQPQHF. CDR3 sequence (DNA): TGTGCCAGCAGCTTAGGGGGGGTGCGAAATCAGCCCCAGCATTTT.

V usage is TRBV12-3 or TRBV12-4 and J usage is TRBJ2-3, with 8 bases that match TRBD2. V was clipped by 5 bases and J by 1 base; unmatched bases: 5. There are 15 residues in the CDR3. The CDR3 bases are TGTGCCAGCAGTCTACTGACTAGCGGCACAGATACGCAGTATTTT. This translates into CASSLLTSGTDTQYF.

This chain links TRBV6-1 with TRBJ2-5, with D perhaps TRBD2 (6 bases). Deletions cut 5 bases from V and 5 bases from J, with 12 bases between. The CDR3 is 13 residues long. CDR1 is MNHNS, CDR2 SASEGT, per germline. The CDR3 bases are TGTGCCAGCAGTCGGGCGGGATGGGAGACCCAGTACTTC. It translates to CASSRAGWETQYF.

The rearrangement uses TRBV7-9 and TRBJ2-1; the D is unclear. Germline-derived CDR1 and CDR2 are SEHNR and FQNEAQ (reference sequence). The germline V and J ends were trimmed by 5 bases and 7 bases, with 12 bases remaining between them. The CDR3 consists of 13 residues. CDR3 sequence reads: CASSESPKNEQFF. CDR3 coding DNA: TGTGCCAGCAGCGAGAGCCCCAAAAATGAGCAGTTCTTC.

CDR3 in DNA: TGTGCCAGCCGAACCACAGGGGAAGGACAGCCCCAGCATTTT. Translating it yields CASRTTGEGQPQHF. J is TRBJ1-5 and V is TRBV6-1; TRBD1 agrees at 7 bases. The CDR3 is 14 amino acids. V was pared by 8 bases and J by 7 bases, with 11 bases of the junction left unmatched. Per germline, CDR1 MNHNS and CDR2 SASEGT.

As concerns this clonotype: One end of the junction is discordant with germline, which a read error may explain. This chain uses TRBV28 with TRBJ1-6; perhaps TRBD1 as D (5 bases). The CDR3 covers 15 residues. Germline CDR1 is MDHEN and CDR2 is SYDVKM. CDR3 bases: TGTGCCAGCAGTACCTCCAGGGCGGTGGATTCATCCCTCCACTTT. Amino acids: CASSTSRAVDSSLHF.

V is TRBV7-2 and J is TRBJ1-1, with 7 bases lining up with TRBD1. Germline CDR1 reads SGHTA; CDR2 reads FQGNSA. The CDR3 has 15 residues. Trimming cost V 5 bases and J 1 base; bases outside gene matches: 7. The CDR3 region is CASSPWTGANTEAFF. DNA for the CDR3: TGTGCCAGCAGCCCTTGGACAGGAGCGAACACTGAAGCTTTCTTT.

This clonotype was found a few times. The V gene is TRBV20-1, the J gene TRBJ1-1; perhaps TRBD1 as D (5 bases). CDR1 and CDR2 (germline): DFQATT, SNEGSKA (reference sequence). The CDR3 runs 14 residues. Trimming removed 5 bases from V and 10 bases from J, with 23 bases in between. DNA of the CDR3: TGCAGTGCTCCGCAACCCACGGGGCCCCTGGGAGCTTTCTTT. Translating gives CSAPQPTGPLGAFF.

This chain connects TRBV5-4 to TRBJ2-1, with D unresolved. CDR3 length: 15 amino acids. Trimming cost V 2 bases and J 5 bases, with 14 bases left between them. Germline V gene data show CDR1 as SGHNT and CDR2 as YYREEE (reference sequence). The CDR3 loop is CASSFSLVQNNEQFF. The CDR3 nucleotides are TGTGCCAGCAGCTTTTCCTTGGTGCAAAACAATGAGCAGTTCTTC.